The 21 T cell receptor beta chains given below trace back to one sample, sequenced in a study of early T cells in non-severe SARS-CoV-2 infection. TCRdb redid the calling of the 5' RACE reads with MiXCR, one entry per CDR3 protein. The sample carries around 83,000 distinct CDR3 sequences, more than 9% recorded once. The input for sequencing was whole blood, taken at baseline. The source is an adult who was a healthcare worker with PCR-confirmed SARS-CoV-2 infection or an uninfected control (not recorded which).

This clonotype is a singleton in its sample. The rearrangement joins TRBV6-6 to TRBJ1-2, with D uncertain. In germline, CDR1 is MNHNY, CDR2 SVGAGI (reference sequence). CDR3 size: 15 residues. The germline V and J ends were trimmed by 10 bases and 2 bases, with 20 bases remaining between them. The CDR3 sequence: CANSKRLAANYGYTF. The CDR3 region has the DNA TGTGCCAACAGCAAAAGACTTGCAGCAAACTATGGCTACACCTTC.

The table lists this clonotype with a count of one. The chain employs TRBV28 and TRBJ1-4; tentatively, D is TRBD1 (5 bases). V was pared by 8 bases and J by 3 bases, with 7 bases between. The CDR3 is 12 amino acids. Germline assignment: CDR1 MDHEN and CDR2 SYDVKM. Here the CDR3 DNA reads TGTGCCAGCGCGGGGGCTAATGAAAAACTGTTTTTT. It is translated as CASAGANEKLFF.

The V gene is TRBV10-1, the J gene TRBJ2-3; 7 bases map to TRBD2. J was trimmed by 4 bases and V by 2 bases; bases with no gene match: 3. Germline lookup yields CDR1 WNHNN and CDR2 SYGVQD (reference sequence). The CDR3 sequence is 14 residues long. DNA for the CDR3: TGCGCCAGCAGTGAGGGCGGGAGCGCAGATACGCAGTATTTT. As protein: CASSEGGSADTQYF.

This clonotype was seen a few times. The CDR3 here is CASSSTGSAATIYF. CDR3 DNA sequence: TGTGCCAGCAGTTCGACAGGGTCCGCGGCCACCATATATTTT. V gene TRBV27 combines with J gene TRBJ1-3; 7 positions match TRBD1. The J segment lost 9 bases and the V segment lost 4 bases, leaving 9 bases of the junction unmatched. Germline CDR1 is MNHEY and CDR2 is SMNVEV (reference sequence). The CDR3 is made up of 14 amino acids.

This clonotype was recorded a few times. The rearrangement uses TRBV7-3 and TRBJ2-3; D is perhaps TRBD1 or TRBD2 (5 bases each). Germline V gene sequence: CDR1 SGHTA, CDR2 FQGTGA. The ends were cut back, 1 base at V and 2 bases at J, with 7 bases in the middle. The CDR3 extends over 14 amino acids. CDR3 sequence: CASSLNGATDTQYF. The DNA for the CDR3 is TGTGCCAGCAGCTTAAACGGGGCCACAGATACGCAGTATTTT.

This clonotype has a handful of counts. This chain joins TRBV27 and TRBJ2-5; a weak D match, TRBD1 (6 bases). CDR1 is MNHEY and CDR2 is SMNVEV in the germline V gene (reference sequence). V lost 3 bases and J 0 bases, leaving 14 bases between the germline ends. The CDR3 spans 16 residues. This CDR3 reads CASSLVAGDYQETQYF. For the CDR3, the DNA is TGTGCCAGCAGTTTGGTTGCAGGGGATTACCAAGAGACCCAGTACTTC.

The DNA for the CDR3 is TGTGCCAGCAGCTTAAGACCCCACCCGTTCTCTGGGGCCAACGTCCTGACTTTC. Protein sequence: CASSLRPHPFSGANVLTF. The chain combines TRBV7-3 with TRBJ2-6; D gene ambiguous. Per the germline V gene, CDR1 is SGHTA and CDR2 is FQGTGA. Deletions cut 1 base from V and 0 bases from J, with 13 bases between. The CDR3 sequence is 18 residues long.

This clonotype was observed a few times. The rearrangement links TRBV7-2 to TRBJ2-5, with D unresolved. The CDR3 is 13 residues long. The germline V gene encodes CDR1 SGHTA and CDR2 FQGNSA. V lost 3 bases and J lost 1, with 6 bases in between. The CDR3 DNA reads as TGTGCCAGCAGCTTTAGCAGCCAAGAGACCCAGTACTTC. Protein: CASSFSSQETQYF.

This clonotype has only a few counts. The gene calls are TRBV7-3 and TRBJ2-1, with 7 bases aligning to TRBD2. V lost 4 bases to trimming and J lost 5 bases; unmatched junction nucleotides: 5. There are 14 residues in the CDR3. Germline V CDR1 and CDR2: SGHTA, FQGTGA. CDR3 sequence (DNA): TGTGCCAGCAGCTCAGCGGGATTGAACAATGAGCAGTTCTTC. Translation: CASSSAGLNNEQFF.

This chain's CDR3 is CSARGGKRANLDEQFF. DNA of the CDR3: TGCAGTGCTAGAGGAGGTAAAAGAGCGAATCTCGACGAGCAGTTCTTC. The chain joins TRBV20-1 to TRBJ2-1; D not resolved. Germline values: CDR1 DFQATT, CDR2 SNEGSKA (reference sequence). The CDR3 totals 16 residues. The V gene lost 1 base and the J gene lost 10 bases, with 23 bases spanning the gap.

This clonotype was counted a few times. The V call is TRBV20-1, the J call TRBJ2-7, with 7 bases lining up with TRBD2. This CDR3 region has 15 residues. The germline V gene encodes CDR1 DFQATT and CDR2 SNEGSKA (reference sequence). Trimming took 5 bases from V and 4 from J; bases not matched to a gene: 14. DNA of the CDR3: TGCAGTGCTTCCTCGGGGAGCGGGATTACTTACGAGCAGTACTTC. This sequence encodes CSASSGSGITYEQYF.

This clonotype showed up many times. The V call is TRBV6-7, the J call TRBJ1-1, with TRBD1 matching 9 bases. TRBV6-7 is sorted into the ORF group, with uncertain function. The CDR3 runs to 15 residues. The V gene end was trimmed by 2 bases and the J gene end by 11 bases; junction bases not matched to a gene: 12. CDR3 loop: CASSYPPGQGVGAFF. The CDR3 nucleotides read TGTGCCAGCAGTTACCCTCCGGGACAGGGAGTAGGTGCTTTCTTT.

This clonotype was counted between two and nine times. The CDR3 is CATSDSRQGWSYGYTF. CDR3 sequence (DNA): TGTGCCACCAGTGATTCGAGACAGGGATGGAGCTATGGCTACACCTTC. This sequence joins TRBV24-1 and TRBJ1-2, with 7 nucleotides matching TRBD1. The ends lost 2 bases at V and 4 bases at J; junction bases unmatched: 9. Germline V gene sequence: CDR1 KGHDR, CDR2 SFDVKD. The CDR3 consists of 16 residues.

This clonotype has just a few counts. This chain links TRBV27 with TRBJ1-1, with D unresolved. V shed 3 bases and J shed 0 bases, with 11 bases lying between them. The CDR3 covers 15 residues. Germline V gives CDR1 MNHEY, CDR2 SMNVEV (reference sequence). The CDR3 loop reads CASSLWSTMNTEAFF. The CDR3 DNA is TGTGCCAGCAGTTTGTGGTCAACCATGAACACTGAAGCTTTCTTT.

This clonotype was seen only a few times. The rearrangement links TRBV7-2 to TRBJ2-7; D remains ambiguous. Germline CDR1 SGHTA, CDR2 FQGNSA. The CDR3 length is 13 residues. The V and J ends lost 2 bases and 3 bases respectively, with 8 bases between them. The chain's CDR3 is CASSLSGSYEQYF. CDR3 DNA sequence: TGTGCCAGCAGCTTATCGGGCAGCTACGAGCAGTACTTC.

This clonotype was recorded a few times. The chain uses TRBV7-2 and TRBJ1-1; D is ambiguous. CDR1 SGHTA and CDR2 FQGNSA come from the germline V gene. Deletions cut 10 bases from V and 10 bases from J, with 22 bases between. This CDR3 region has 13 residues. For the CDR3, the DNA is TGTGCCACCGCAGCCCCAAATACAGAGGGAGCTTTCTTT. Translated, it gives CATAAPNTEGAFF.

The chain couples TRBV24-1 to TRBJ2-3, with 9 bases identical to TRBD2. Trimming cost V 4 bases and J 14 bases; bases outside gene matches: 9. This CDR3 region has 13 residues. CDR1 and CDR2 from the germline V gene are KGHDR and SFDVKD. The CDR3 DNA follows: TGTGCCACCAGTGACGGGTGGAGCGGGAGGATGTATTTT. Translating gives CATSDGWSGRMYF.

The sample holds a few counts of this clonotype. V is TRBV5-4 and J is TRBJ2-1, with TRBD2 matching 8 bases. Trimming removed 10 bases from V and 0 bases from J; junction bases left unmatched: 3. The germline gives CDR1 SGHNT, CDR2 YYREEE (reference sequence). The CDR3 is 13 amino acids. Written as DNA, the CDR3 is TGTGCCTCTACTAGCGGCTCCTACAATGAGCAGTTCTTC. Translated, it gives CASTSGSYNEQFF.

This clonotype was picked up a small number of times. The CDR3 DNA is TGTGCCAGCAGCCGCCCCCGACAGACCAGCACAGATACGCAGTATTTT. Encoded protein: CASSRPRQTSTDTQYF. This chain connects TRBV7-9 to TRBJ2-3; a weak D match, TRBD1 (5 bases). Trimming stripped 5 bases from V and 0 bases from J, with 15 bases between. The CDR3 length is 16 residues. Germline loops: CDR1 SEHNR, CDR2 FQNEAQ (reference sequence).

This clonotype was counted only a few times. The rearrangement joins TRBV12-3 or TRBV12-4 to TRBJ2-1; 12 bases agree with TRBD2. The CDR3 covers 14 residues. The J segment lost 6 bases and the V segment lost 10 bases, leaving 7 bases of the junction unmatched. The CDR3 is CATSGRAYRNEQFF. As DNA, the CDR3 is TGTGCCACTAGCGGGAGGGCCTATCGCAATGAGCAGTTCTTC.

This clonotype was detected only a few times. V and J are TRBV7-9 and TRBJ2-2; the match to TRBD1 covers 9 bases. Losses at the gene ends were 5 bases for V and 3 bases for J; bases not matched to a gene: 7. CDR1 is SEHNR and CDR2 is FQNEAQ in the germline V gene (reference sequence). This CDR3 has 16 residues. The CDR3 loop is CASSRRTGAHTGELFF. The CDR3 DNA is TGTGCCAGCAGCCGAAGGACAGGGGCCCACACCGGGGAGCTGTTTTTT.